The clone carrying this T cell receptor beta chain occurred once. Its target is not known. An end of the junction differs from the germline gene, which may be a read error. CDR1 SGHTA and CDR2 FQGNSA come from the germline V gene. The length of the CDR3 is 14 residues. This sample stems from a study of cytomegalovirus exposure and HLA in healthy donors. While unrecorded immune exposures were likely, the donors were nominally healthy when sampled. The study ran its PCR with 60 Vbeta and 13 Jbeta primers. The protocol was immunoSEQ multiplex PCR, while the TCRdb copy is restricted to in-frame clones and leaves out a portion. The sample gives 150,000 to 200,000 clones, approximately 82% of which show up once; around 2.2% is in the top ten. General study results and limits: Earlier analysis looked at TCR beta V segments, and most were productive about 87% or about 30% of the time. An analysis was carried out at a later point. It showed that HLA-associated TCR beta chains were more clonally expanded than equally common non-associated chains. Many donors shared some public TCRs, even though most TCR sequences were rare.

Source material: PBMCs. The sequence came from a woman under 40 in good health and CMV-seronegative. The chain has TRBV7-2 and TRBJ2-6, with D possibly being TRBD1 (5 bases). The CDR3 reads CASSLSSGANGLTF. CDR3 in DNA: TGTGCCAGCAGCTTAAGTTCTGGGGCCAACGGCCTGACTTTC.